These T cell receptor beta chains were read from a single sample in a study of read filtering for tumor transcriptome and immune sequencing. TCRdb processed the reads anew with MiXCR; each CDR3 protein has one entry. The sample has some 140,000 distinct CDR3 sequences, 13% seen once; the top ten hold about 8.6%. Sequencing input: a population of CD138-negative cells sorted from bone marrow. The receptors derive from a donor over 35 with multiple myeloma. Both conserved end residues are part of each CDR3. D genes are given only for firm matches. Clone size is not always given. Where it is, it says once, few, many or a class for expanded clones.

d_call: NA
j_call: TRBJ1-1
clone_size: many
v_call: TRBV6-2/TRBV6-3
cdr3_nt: TGTGCCAGCAGACCCACCGGGGGCTACACTGAAGCTTTCTTT
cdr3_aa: CASRPTGGYTEAFF

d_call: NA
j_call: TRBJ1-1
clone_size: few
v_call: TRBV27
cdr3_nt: TGTGCCAGCAGTTTTGACGGACGTATGAACACTGAAGCTTTCTTT
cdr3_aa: CASSFDGRMNTEAFF

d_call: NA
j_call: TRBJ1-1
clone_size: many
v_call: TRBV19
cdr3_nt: TGTGCCAGTAGTAAGTTGACATATAGCATGAACACTGAAGCTTTCTTT
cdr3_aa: CASSKLTYSMNTEAFF

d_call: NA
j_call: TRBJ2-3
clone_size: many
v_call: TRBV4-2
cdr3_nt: TGTGCCAGCAGCCCCCTCTTGAGTAGCGATAGCACAGATACGCAGTATTTT
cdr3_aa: CASSPLLSSDSTDTQYF

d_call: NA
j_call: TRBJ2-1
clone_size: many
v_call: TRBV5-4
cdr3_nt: TGTGCCAGCAGCCCGGGGACTTTTTACAATGAGCAGTTCTTC
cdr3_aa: CASSPGTFYNEQFF

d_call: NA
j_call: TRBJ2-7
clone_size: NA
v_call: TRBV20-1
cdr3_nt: TGCAGTGCAACATCCAAAGGACCCGGGGTTTCGTACGAGCAGTACTTC
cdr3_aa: CSATSKGPGVSYEQYF

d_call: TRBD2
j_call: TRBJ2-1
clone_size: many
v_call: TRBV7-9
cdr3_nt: TGTGCCAGCAGCTTACTCGCGGGAGAATCGAAGCAGTTCTTC
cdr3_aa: CASSLLAGESKQFF

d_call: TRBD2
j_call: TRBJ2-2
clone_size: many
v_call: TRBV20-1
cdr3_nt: TGCAGTGCTAGAGATCTCGGGACTAGCGATGTCGGGGAGCTGTTTTTT
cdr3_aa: CSARDLGTSDVGELFF

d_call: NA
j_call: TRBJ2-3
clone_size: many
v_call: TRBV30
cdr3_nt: TGTGCCTGGAGTGTACGGCGGATCCGAGGCACAGATACGCAGTATTTT
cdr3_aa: CAWSVRRIRGTDTQYF

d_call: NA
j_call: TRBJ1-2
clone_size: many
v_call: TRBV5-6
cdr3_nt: TGTGCCAGCAGCTTGTGGGCAGGGGCCGGCTACACCTTC
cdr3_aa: CASSLWAGAGYTF